The following is a TCR beta chain sequence with its context. The V and J ends lost 0 bases and 0 bases respectively, with 9 bases between them. Germline assignment: CDR1 LGHNA and CDR2 YNFKEQ. This CDR3 region has 15 residues. The sample is drawn from a study of blood T cell repertoires in COVID-19. In the study overall: Some COVID-19 samples were acute and others convalescent; all came from the United States, Italy and Spain. PBMCs, B-cell-depleted T cells, or T cells provided the cDNA or gDNA that made up the material.

Authors' analysis steps: By means of reference gene primer amplification, nucleated cell counts were estimated. Here immunoSEQ multiplex PCR was the method, and the copy in TCRdb shows in-frame clones only, minus some. V and J calls and clone size are copied from that table; D and trimming were computed from the DNA. Here the sample spans around 260,000 clones, roughly nine tenths being singletons. Sequencing input: peripheral blood. The gene calls are TRBV4-2 and TRBJ2-7; the D is unclear. This TCR derives from a man between 60 and 75 years old who had recovered from COVID-19. CDR3 protein: CASSQDAGNSYEQYF. As DNA, the CDR3 is TGTGCCAGCAGCCAAGATGCCGGTAACTCCTACGAGCAGTACTTC.